This TCR beta chain was recorded in a study of control samples from healthy donors and cancer patients. The CDR3 runs 16 residues. Per germline, CDR1 MDHEN and CDR2 SYDVKM. Trimming at V came to 3 bases and at J to 0 bases, leaving 6 bases not matched to a gene. Clones were sequenced by immunoSEQ multiplex PCR, and TCRdb holds only the in-frame ones, with some missing. The sample has 130,000 or so clones; under 95% are singletons. Material for sequencing was blood. The TCR originated in a man aged 35 to 55 in good health. The rearrangement joins TRBV28 to TRBJ1-1; TRBD1 aligns across 8 bases. The CDR3 region is CASSFPPGGMNTEAFF. Written as DNA, the CDR3 is TGTGCCAGCAGTTTCCCCCCAGGGGGCATGAACACTGAAGCTTTCTTT.